This TCR beta chain was sequenced for a study of cytomegalovirus exposure and HLA in healthy donors. Both 60 Vbeta primers and 13 Jbeta primers went into the PCR. The method was immunoSEQ multiplex PCR; TCRdb's version includes in-frame clones alone and lacks a portion of them. Its table lists 200,000 or so clones. The CDR3 length is 12 residues. Trimming took 4 bases from V and 6 from J, leaving 8 bases between them. In germline, CDR1 is SGHTA, CDR2 FQGTGA. The clonotype comes from a boy aged 5-17 years in good health and CMV-seronegative. The V call is TRBV7-3, the J call TRBJ2-3; no clear D. The source material was PBMCs. CDR3 coding DNA: TGTGCCAGCAGCTACCACGGGGATACGCAGTATTTT. This translates into CASSYHGDTQYF.